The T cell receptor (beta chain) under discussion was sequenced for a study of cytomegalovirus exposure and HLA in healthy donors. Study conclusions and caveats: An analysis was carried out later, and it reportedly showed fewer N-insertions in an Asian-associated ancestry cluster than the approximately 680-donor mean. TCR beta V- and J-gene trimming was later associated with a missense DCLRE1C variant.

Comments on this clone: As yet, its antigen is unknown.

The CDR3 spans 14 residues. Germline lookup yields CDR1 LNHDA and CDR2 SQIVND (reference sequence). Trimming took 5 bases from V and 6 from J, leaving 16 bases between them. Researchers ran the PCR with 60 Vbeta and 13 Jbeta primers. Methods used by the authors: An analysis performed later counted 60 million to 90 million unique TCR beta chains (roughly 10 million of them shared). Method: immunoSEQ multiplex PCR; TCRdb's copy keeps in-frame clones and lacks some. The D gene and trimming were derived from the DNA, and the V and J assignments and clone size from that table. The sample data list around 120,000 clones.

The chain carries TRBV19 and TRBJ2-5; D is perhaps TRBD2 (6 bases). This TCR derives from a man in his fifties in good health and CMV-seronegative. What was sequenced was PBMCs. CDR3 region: CASSSGLGRQTQYF. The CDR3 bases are TGTGCCAGTAGTTCGGGACTTGGTCGCCAGACCCAGTACTTC.